These 12 T cell receptor beta chains were all obtained from the same sample, sequenced in a study of T cell repertoires in cytomegalovirus infection. TCRdb re-called the reads through MiXCR, storing one row per CDR3 protein. This sample has 830,000 or so distinct CDR3 sequences; less than 35% occur once, and the top ten carry around 11%. These TCRs' antigens remain unknown. Sequences were derived from cultured CD8+ T cells from PBMCs, sampled from culture after CMV antigen stimulation. These receptor sequences come from a human donor in good health (CMV status not recorded). Some clones in this sample may be carry-over from other donors' samples.

The chain links TRBV14 to TRBJ2-7, with TRBD1 as a possible D gene (6 bases). CDR1 is SGHDN, CDR2 FVKESK, per germline. This CDR3 spans 16 amino acids. Between the trimmed V and J ends, which lost 1 base and 6 bases, there was a span of 19 bases. As DNA, the CDR3 is TGTGCCAGCAGCCAAGCACATCGAAACAGGGCGACCGAGCAGTACTTC. Amino acids: CASSQAHRNRATEQYF.

This clonotype was seen a few times. CDR3: CASSLGHETGELFF. The DNA of the CDR3 is TGTGCCAGCAGCCTGGGGCACGAGACCGGGGAGCTGTTTTTT. The chain carries TRBV7-4 and TRBJ2-2, with D perhaps matching TRBD1 (5 bases). V lost 5 bases and J lost 5, with 12 bases in between. Germline CDR1 SGHVT, CDR2 SQSDAQ. The CDR3 runs to 14 residues.

The chain couples TRBV7-9 to TRBJ2-1; 14 bases are shared with TRBD2. Per germline, CDR1 SEHNR and CDR2 FQNEAQ (reference sequence). Trimming took 6 bases from V and 1 from J; bases not matched to a gene: 8. This CDR3 contains 18 residues. CDR3 amino acids: CASSTGTSGGKSYNEQFF. CDR3 nucleotide sequence: TGTGCCAGCAGTACCGGGACTAGCGGGGGCAAATCCTACAATGAGCAGTTCTTC.

This clonotype has more than one count but fewer than ten. V is TRBV4-1 and J is TRBJ2-7; no clear D. CDR3 length: 14 amino acids. Germline V gene lookup returns CDR1 MGHRA and CDR2 YSYEKL. The V and J ends lost 4 bases and 2 bases respectively, with 12 bases between them. The CDR3: CASSPLAGAYEQYF. The CDR3 bases are TGCGCCAGCAGCCCCCTGGCAGGCGCCTACGAGCAGTACTTC.

This clonotype has just a few counts. For the CDR3, the DNA is TGTGCCACCAGCAGAGAACGCAATCAGCCCCAGCATTTT. Protein: CATSRERNQPQHF. This chain uses TRBV15 with TRBJ1-5; D is undetermined. Germline-derived CDR1 and CDR2 are LNHNV and YYDKDF (reference sequence). Trimming took off 0 bases at V and 2 bases at J, with 2 bases between the two ends. The CDR3 sequence is 13 residues long. The full variable domain, in which reference TRBV15 and TRBJ1-5 provide the parts outside the CDR3, is DAMVIQNPRYQVTQFGKPVTLSCSQTLNHNVMYWYQQKSSQAPKLLFHYYDKDFNNEADTPDNFQSRRPNTSFCFLDIRSPGLGDTAMYLCATSRERNQPQHFGDGTRLSIL.

The chain links TRBV5-4 to TRBJ1-3; 7 bases match TRBD1. CDR1 is SGHNT, CDR2 YYREEE, per germline (reference sequence). V lost 4 bases, J lost 3 bases, and 4 bases stayed unmatched. CDR3 length: 14 amino acids. CDR3 sequence: CASSHRTGGNTIYF. In DNA form, the CDR3 reads TGTGCCAGCAGCCACCGGACAGGTGGAAACACCATATATTTT.

The chain has TRBV7-9 and TRBJ2-2; D is perhaps TRBD1 (6 bases). CDR1 SEHNR and CDR2 FQNEAQ come from the germline V gene (reference sequence). This CDR3 has 14 residues. Trimming removed 5 bases at V and 4 bases at J, with 11 bases between. The CDR3 sequence is CASSGTGTTGELFF. The CDR3 DNA is TGTGCCAGCAGCGGCACAGGGACCACCGGGGAGCTGTTTTTT.

The genes are TRBV28 and TRBJ2-2; D remains ambiguous. The V gene's germline CDR1 is MDHEN and CDR2 SYDVKM. V gave up 1 base and J gave up 6 bases, with 15 bases separating them. The CDR3 contains 16 residues. CDR3 in DNA: TGTGCCAGCAGTTTATTCAAAGGCTTAGCAGCCGGGGAGCTGTTTTTT. It is translated as CASSLFKGLAAGELFF.

This clonotype has only a few counts. This chain joins TRBV6-2 or TRBV6-3 and TRBJ1-1, with TRBD1 matching 9 bases. The germline V gene has CDR1 MNHEY and CDR2 SVGEGT. V dropped 4 bases and J dropped 5; count of bases not matched to a gene: 8. This CDR3 region has 15 residues. This CDR3 is CASSSPGQGFTEAFF. In DNA form, the CDR3 reads TGTGCCAGCAGTTCTCCGGGACAGGGCTTTACTGAAGCTTTCTTT.

The chain couples TRBV5-1 to TRBJ2-7, with 11 bases that match TRBD2. V dropped 4 bases and J dropped 0; count of bases not matched to a gene: 6. The CDR3 is 16 residues long. Germline V lookup: CDR1 SGHRS, CDR2 YFSETQ. The CDR3 spells CASSIPTSGASYEQYF. CDR3 nucleotides: TGCGCCAGCAGCATACCGACTAGCGGGGCCTCCTACGAGCAGTACTTC. Filled out from reference TRBV5-1 and TRBJ2-7, the complete variable domain reads KAGVTQTPRYLIKTRGQQVTLSCSPISGHRSVSWYQQTPGQGLQFLFEYFSETQRNKGNFPGRFSGRQFSNSRSEMNVSTLELGDSALYLCASSIPTSGASYEQYFGPGTRLTVT.

The gene calls are TRBV10-3 and TRBJ2-1; D call uncertain. V lost 3 bases to trimming and J lost 4 bases, with 7 bases between them. CDR1 and CDR2 (germline): ENHRY, SYGVKD. The CDR3 covers 13 residues. The CDR3 DNA is TGTGCCATCAGTGAAGAGGTATACAATGAGCAGTTCTTC. Residues: CAISEEVYNEQFF.

This clonotype was observed many times. The J gene is TRBJ2-4, the V gene TRBV7-6; D remains unclear. This CDR3 has 14 amino acids. Germline V lookup: CDR1 SGHVS, CDR2 FNYEAQ. The germline V and J ends were trimmed by 5 bases and 2 bases, with 10 bases remaining between them. CDR3 sequence: CASSPIATKNIQYF. The CDR3 bases are TGTGCCAGCAGCCCGATAGCTACCAAAAACATTCAGTACTTC.